This is a list of T cell receptor beta chains from one sample in a study of blood T cell repertoires in COVID-19. The method was immunoSEQ multiplex PCR; TCRdb's version includes in-frame clones alone and lacks a portion of them. The sample has over 250,000 clones; 70% to 90% are singletons. The specimen sequenced was peripheral blood. The source is a woman aged 65 to 85 with COVID-19, enrolled during active disease. Both conserved end residues are trimmed from each CDR3. D genes are given only for firm matches.

J gene,V gene,CDR3 length,D gene,CDR3 protein
TRBJ2-3,TRBV27,9,.,ASTDSDTQY
TRBJ2-7,TRBV27,13,TRBD1,ASSERQGFTYEQY
TRBJ2-3,TRBV28,15,.,ASRPSLTGVSTDTQY
TRBJ1-5,TRBV28,13,.,ASTVGSDRFEPQH
TRBJ2-7,TRBV3-1/TRBV3-2,10,.,ASSQAGYEQY
TRBJ1-1,TRBV3-1/TRBV3-2,13,TRBD1,ASSQDRDRGREAF
TRBJ2-2,TRBV19,13,TRBD1,ASSWTGENTGELF
TRBJ2-5,TRBV10-1,14,TRBD2,ASSELLAGGLETQY
TRBJ1-3,TRBV20-1,9,.,SAKTGNTIY
TRBJ1-1,TRBV5-1,9,.,ASSEGRGAF
TRBJ1-2,TRBV9,13,TRBD1,ASSVAGTAYYGYT
TRBJ2-1,TRBV29-1,11,.,SVVYGSYNEQF
TRBJ2-3,TRBV3-1/TRBV3-2,13,.,ASSRDSGDRYTQY
TRBJ2-7,TRBV7-6,9,TRBD1,ASSLGQGEY
TRBJ2-1,TRBV5-1,13,TRBD1,ASSTGQPSYNEQF
TRBJ2-2,TRBV5-1,16,TRBD2,ASSFLPASGGATGELF
TRBJ2-5,TRBV3-1/TRBV3-2,14,TRBD1,ASSRAGGQVGGTQY
TRBJ2-2,TRBV9,13,TRBD2,ASSASGSLAGELF
TRBJ2-2,TRBV9,12,.,ASSERTNTGELF
TRBJ2-1,TRBV5-1,14,TRBD2,ASSKLAGGDYNEQF
TRBJ1-1,TRBV27,13,TRBD1,ASSLRTGMSREAF
TRBJ2-2,TRBV5-1,13,TRBD1,ASSLRDSNTGELF
TRBJ2-7,TRBV6-6,10,TRBD1,ASWDRGYEQY
TRBJ2-2,TRBV19,14,TRBD2,ASIKFPGLASGELF
TRBJ1-2,TRBV3-1/TRBV3-2,13,.,ASSQGIQENYGYT
TRBJ2-7,TRBV7-2,14,TRBD2,ASSLGPSSGSYEQY
TRBJ2-1,TRBV18,12,.,ASSPRTDYNEQF
TRBJ1-1,TRBV11-2,11,.,ASSFEANTEAF
TRBJ2-2,TRBV14,12,TRBD1,ASSLTGITGELF
TRBJ1-2,TRBV12-3/TRBV12-4,11,.,ASSFSQGSGYT
TRBJ1-1,TRBV2,12,TRBD1,ASSGQGGNTEAF
TRBJ1-6,TRBV5-1,13,.,ASSLAFRGYSPLH
TRBJ1-1,TRBV18,16,TRBD1,ASSPIGTAYALNTEAF
TRBJ1-6,TRBV7-2,11,TRBD1,ASRQGGNSPLH
TRBJ2-3,TRBV5-4,13,TRBD2,ASSFLLAGTDTQY
TRBJ1-1,TRBV5-1,13,.,ASSLQGRANTEAF
TRBJ1-2,TRBV2,12,TRBD1,ASKTGVSNYGYT
TRBJ2-6,TRBV27,18,.,ASSLLRDSWGDCGANVLT
TRBJ1-2,TRBV6-5,13,.,ASSYSDSPNYGYT
TRBJ1-6,TRBV2,11,TRBD1,ASVGQGNSPLH